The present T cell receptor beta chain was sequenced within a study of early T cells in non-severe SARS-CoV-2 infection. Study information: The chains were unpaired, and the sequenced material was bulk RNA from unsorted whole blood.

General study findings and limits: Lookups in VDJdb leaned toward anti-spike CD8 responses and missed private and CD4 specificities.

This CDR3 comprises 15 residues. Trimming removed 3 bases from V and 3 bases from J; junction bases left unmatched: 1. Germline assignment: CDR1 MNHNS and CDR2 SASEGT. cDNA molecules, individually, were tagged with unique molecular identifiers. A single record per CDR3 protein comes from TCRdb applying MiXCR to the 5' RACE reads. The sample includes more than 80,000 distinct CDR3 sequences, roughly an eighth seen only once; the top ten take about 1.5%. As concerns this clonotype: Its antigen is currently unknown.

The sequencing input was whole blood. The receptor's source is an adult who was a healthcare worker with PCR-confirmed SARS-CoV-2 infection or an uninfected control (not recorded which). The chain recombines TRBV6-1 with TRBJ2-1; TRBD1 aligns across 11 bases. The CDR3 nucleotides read TGTGCCAGCAGTGAGGGACAGGGGGGCTACAATGAGCAGTTCTTC. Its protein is CASSEGQGGYNEQFF.